The 15 T cell receptor beta chains listed next were all sequenced from one sample in a study of blood T cell repertoires in COVID-19. Measured with immunoSEQ multiplex PCR; TCRdb has only the in-frame clones, and not every one. The table has fewer than 30,000 clones, over 75% seen once. The sequenced sample was peripheral blood. The receptors derive from a woman in her 70s with active or convalescent COVID-19.

The chain carries TRBV10-1 and TRBJ2-3; 10 nucleotides align to TRBD2. Looked up from germline, CDR1 is WNHNN and CDR2 is SYGVQD (reference sequence). CDR3 size: 14 residues. Trimming at V came to 6 bases and at J to 6 bases, leaving 6 bases not matched to a gene. CDR3 in amino acids: CASRGSGRSDTQYF. The DNA of the CDR3 is TGCGCCAGCAGAGGTAGCGGGAGGTCCGATACGCAGTATTTT.

V and J are TRBV5-1 and TRBJ2-1; 7 bases match TRBD1. Unmatched junction bases numbered 6, after V lost 0 bases and J lost 6 bases. This CDR3 has 15 amino acids. The germline CDR1 and CDR2 sequences are SGHRS and YFSETQ. CDR3 nucleotide sequence: TGCGCCAGCAGCTTGGGTGGACAGGCCCGCAATGAGCAGTTCTTC. This codes for CASSLGGQARNEQFF.

This CDR3 is CASTRDGRDQETQYF. The DNA for the CDR3 is TGTGCCAGCACTCGGGACGGGAGGGACCAAGAGACCCAGTACTTC. The V gene is TRBV5-4, the J gene TRBJ2-5, with TRBD2 matching over 8 bases. The V gene end was trimmed by 6 bases and the J gene end by 0 bases; junction bases not matched to a gene: 7. Germline assignment: CDR1 SGHNT and CDR2 YYREEE (reference sequence). This CDR3 contains 15 residues.

The rearrangement joins TRBV29-1 to TRBJ1-2, with D possibly TRBD1 on 5 matching bases. The CDR3 runs to 13 residues. The germline V and J ends were trimmed by 4 bases and 8 bases, with 17 bases remaining between them. Germline V lookup: CDR1 SQVTM, CDR2 ANQGSEA. The CDR3, as DNA: TGCAGCGTTGGCGGGGGGGGTCTGGGCGGCTACACCTTC. Its translation is CSVGGGGLGGYTF.

The rearrangement joins TRBV7-2 to TRBJ2-1; 11 bases are shared with TRBD2. The junction had 2 bases not matched to a gene; V was cut back by 5 bases and J by 2 bases. This CDR3 spans 15 amino acids. In germline, CDR1 is SGHTA, CDR2 FQGNSA. Here the CDR3 reads CASSQTSGTYNEQFF. The DNA for the CDR3 is TGTGCCAGCAGCCAGACTAGCGGGACCTACAATGAGCAGTTCTTC.

The CDR3 here is CASSNPLAFQYF. The DNA for the CDR3 is TGTGCCAGCAGTAACCCTCTAGCCTTCCAGTACTTC. V and J are TRBV6-6 and TRBJ2-5, with a weak D call TRBD2 (5 bases). This CDR3 region has 12 residues. Germline values: CDR1 MNHNY, CDR2 SVGAGI (reference sequence). The V end lost 5 bases, the J end lost 10 bases, and 14 bases lay between the germline ends.

V and J are TRBV7-2 and TRBJ1-4; TRBD1 aligns across 9 bases. V shed 1 base, J shed 5 bases, and the junction held 2 bases outside the gene matches. CDR3 length equals 15 residues. Germline loops: CDR1 SGHTA, CDR2 FQGNSA. This chain's CDR3 is CASSLDGTGNEKLFF. The DNA of the CDR3 is TGTGCCAGCAGCTTAGACGGGACAGGGAATGAAAAACTGTTTTTT.

V and J are TRBV9 and TRBJ2-7, with 14 bases fitting TRBD2. CDR3 length: 16 amino acids. The germline CDR1 and CDR2 sequences are SGDLS and YYNGEE. V gave up 4 bases and J gave up 6 bases; unmatched junction bases: 9. CDR3 amino acids: CASSPGLAGGSFEQYF. The CDR3 nucleotides read TGTGCCAGCAGCCCCGGACTAGCGGGGGGTTCGTTCGAGCAGTACTTC. Combining the CDR3 with reference TRBV9 and TRBJ2-7 gives the whole variable domain DSGVTQTPKHLITATGQRVTLRCSPRSGDLSVYWYQQSLDQGLQFLIQYYNGEERAKGNILERFSAQQFPDLHSELNLSSLELGDSALYFCASSPGLAGGSFEQYFGPGTRLTVT.

This chain uses TRBV5-8 with TRBJ1-3; tentatively, D is TRBD1 (6 bases). V lost 4 bases to trimming and J lost 2 bases, with 16 bases between them. CDR1 and CDR2 from the germline V gene are SGHTS and YDEGEE. This CDR3 is 16 amino acids long. The CDR3 loop reads CASSHQTGFTGNTIYF. The CDR3 DNA sequence: TGTGCCAGCAGCCACCAAACAGGGTTTACTGGAAACACCATATATTTT.

The V and J genes are TRBV2 and TRBJ2-3; 11 nucleotides line up with TRBD2. This CDR3 comprises 19 residues. The V segment lost 5 bases and the J segment 5 bases; nucleotides outside the gene matches: 18. Per the germline V gene, CDR1 is SNHLY and CDR2 is FYNNEI. Here the CDR3 reads CASSPAGPWDSGREDTQYF. For the CDR3, the DNA is TGTGCCAGCAGTCCCGCCGGTCCGTGGGATAGCGGGAGGGAAGATACGCAGTATTTT. Using reference TRBV2 and TRBJ2-3 for the parts outside the CDR3, the full variable domain is EPEVTQTPSHQVTQMGQEVILRCVPISNHLYFYWYRQILGQKVEFLVSFYNNEISEKSEIFDDQFSVERPDGSNFTLKIRSTKLEDSAMYFCASSPAGPWDSGREDTQYFGPGTRLTVL.

The rearrangement links TRBV9 to TRBJ2-2, with D possibly matching TRBD2 (5 bases). Trimming cost V 3 bases and J 3 bases, with 12 bases left between them. The germline CDR1 and CDR2 sequences are SGDLS and YYNGEE. This CDR3 has 15 residues. CDR3 protein: CASSAGYLDTGELFF. The CDR3 nucleotides read TGTGCCAGCAGCGCGGGGTACTTGGACACCGGGGAGCTGTTTTTT.

V and J are TRBV4-2 and TRBJ2-1, with 11 bases fitting TRBD2. Germline V CDR1 and CDR2: LGHNA, YNFKEQ. V lost 4 bases to trimming and J lost 8 bases; unmatched junction nucleotides: 10. The length of the CDR3 is 16 residues. The CDR3 bases are TGTGCCAGCAGCCCGACTAGCGGGGAGGATTATTATGAGCAGTTCTTC. Translated, it gives CASSPTSGEDYYEQFF.

V and J are TRBV19 and TRBJ2-7; weak D call: TRBD1 (5 bases). Germline CDR1 and CDR2: LNHDA and SQIVND (reference sequence). Deletions cut 2 bases from V and 1 base from J, with 12 bases between. The CDR3 runs 15 residues. CDR3 region: CASSILSGQSYEQYF. The CDR3 coding sequence is TGTGCCAGTAGTATATTATCAGGGCAATCCTACGAGCAGTACTTC.

This chain's CDR3 is CASSTTSGYGYTF. CDR3 sequence (DNA): TGTGCCAGCAGTACTACCTCGGGGTATGGCTACACCTTC. The chain is built from TRBV25-1 and TRBJ1-2, with D unclear. The ends were cut back, 5 bases at V and 5 bases at J, with 12 bases in the middle. Germline CDR1 is MGHDK and CDR2 is SYGVNS. CDR3 size: 13 residues.

The chain carries TRBV5-4 and TRBJ2-1, with 13 bases identical to TRBD2. The germline V gene encodes CDR1 SGHNT and CDR2 YYREEE (reference sequence). CDR3 length: 15 amino acids. With V trimmed by 2 bases and J by 5 bases, 1 base remained unmatched. The CDR3 sequence is CASSLTSGRDNEQFF. CDR3 in DNA: TGTGCCAGCAGCTTAACTAGCGGGAGGGACAATGAGCAGTTCTTC.